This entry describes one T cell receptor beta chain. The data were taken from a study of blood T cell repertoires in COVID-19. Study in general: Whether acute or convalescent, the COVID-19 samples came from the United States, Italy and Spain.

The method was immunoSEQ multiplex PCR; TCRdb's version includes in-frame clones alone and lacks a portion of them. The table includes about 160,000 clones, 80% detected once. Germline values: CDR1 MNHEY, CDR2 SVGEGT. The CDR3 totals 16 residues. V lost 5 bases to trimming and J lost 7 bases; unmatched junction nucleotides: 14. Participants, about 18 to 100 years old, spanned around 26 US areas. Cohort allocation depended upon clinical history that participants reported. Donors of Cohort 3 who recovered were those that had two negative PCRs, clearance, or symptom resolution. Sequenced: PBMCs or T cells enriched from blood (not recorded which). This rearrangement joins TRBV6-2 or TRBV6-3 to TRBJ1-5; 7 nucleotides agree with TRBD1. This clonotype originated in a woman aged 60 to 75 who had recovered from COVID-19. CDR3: CASSPDRAIGLQPQHF. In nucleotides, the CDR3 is TGTGCCAGCAGTCCCGACAGGGCTATAGGGTTACAGCCCCAGCATTTT.